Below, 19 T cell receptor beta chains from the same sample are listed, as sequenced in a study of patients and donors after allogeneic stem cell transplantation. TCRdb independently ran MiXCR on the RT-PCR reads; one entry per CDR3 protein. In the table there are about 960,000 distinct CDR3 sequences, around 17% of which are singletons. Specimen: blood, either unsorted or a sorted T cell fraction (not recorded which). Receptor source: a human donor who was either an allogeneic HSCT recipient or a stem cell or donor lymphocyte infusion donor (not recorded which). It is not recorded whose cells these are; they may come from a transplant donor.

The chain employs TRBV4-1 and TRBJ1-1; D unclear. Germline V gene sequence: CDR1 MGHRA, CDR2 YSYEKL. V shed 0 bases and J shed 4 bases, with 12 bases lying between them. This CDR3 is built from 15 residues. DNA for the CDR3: TGCGCCAGCAGCCAAGATAGAATTGATGTCACTGAAGCTTTCTTT. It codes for CASSQDRIDVTEAFF.

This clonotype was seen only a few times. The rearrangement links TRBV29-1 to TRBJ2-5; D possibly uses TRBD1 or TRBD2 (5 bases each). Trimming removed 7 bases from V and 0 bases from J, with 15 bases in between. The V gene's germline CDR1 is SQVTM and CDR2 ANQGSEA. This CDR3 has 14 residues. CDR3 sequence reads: CSAQGPAYQETQYF. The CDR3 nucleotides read TGCAGCGCCCAGGGACCCGCTTACCAAGAGACCCAGTACTTC.

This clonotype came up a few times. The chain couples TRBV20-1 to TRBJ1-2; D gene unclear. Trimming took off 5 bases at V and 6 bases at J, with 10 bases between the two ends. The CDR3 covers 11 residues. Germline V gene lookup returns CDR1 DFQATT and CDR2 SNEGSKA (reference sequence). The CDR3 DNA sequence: TGCAGTGCTGACGGTGATCATGGCTACACCTTC. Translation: CSADGDHGYTF.

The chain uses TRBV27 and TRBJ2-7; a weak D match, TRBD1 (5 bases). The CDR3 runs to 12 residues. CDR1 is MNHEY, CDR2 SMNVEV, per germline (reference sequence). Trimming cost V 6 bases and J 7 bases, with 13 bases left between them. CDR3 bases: TGTGCCAGCAGCAGGACCGCAGGGGAGCAGTACTTC. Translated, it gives CASSRTAGEQYF.

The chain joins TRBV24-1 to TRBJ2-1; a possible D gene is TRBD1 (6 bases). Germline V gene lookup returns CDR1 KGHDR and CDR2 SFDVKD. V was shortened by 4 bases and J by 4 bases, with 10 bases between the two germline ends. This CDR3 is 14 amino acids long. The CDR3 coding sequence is TGTGCCACCAGTGACTACAGGGATTACAATGAGCAGTTCTTC. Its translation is CATSDYRDYNEQFF.

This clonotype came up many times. CDR3 DNA sequence: TGCAGCGTTACGGGCAGGAACTCCTACGAGCAGTACTTC. Its translation is CSVTGRNSYEQYF. V is TRBV29-1 and J is TRBJ2-7; D remains unclear. There are 13 residues in the CDR3. The germline V gene encodes CDR1 SQVTM and CDR2 ANQGSEA. V lost 5 bases and J lost 0, with 11 bases in between.

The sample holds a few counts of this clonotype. The DNA for the CDR3 is TGTGCCAGCAGTTTGATACCAGTCAGCTACGAGCAGTACTTC. This encodes CASSLIPVSYEQYF. The V and J genes are TRBV12-3 or TRBV12-4 and TRBJ2-7, with D uncertain. The CDR3 is 14 residues long. Trimming pared 3 bases from V and 3 bases from J, leaving 12 bases between.

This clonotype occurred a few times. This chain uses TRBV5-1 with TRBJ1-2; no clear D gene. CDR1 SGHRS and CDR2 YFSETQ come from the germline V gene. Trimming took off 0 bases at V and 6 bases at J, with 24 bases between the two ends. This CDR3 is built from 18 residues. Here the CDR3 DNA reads TGCGCCAGCAGCTTGGGGGTGTTCAGTGAAGGTAGATCCCATGGCTACACCTTC. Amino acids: CASSLGVFSEGRSHGYTF.

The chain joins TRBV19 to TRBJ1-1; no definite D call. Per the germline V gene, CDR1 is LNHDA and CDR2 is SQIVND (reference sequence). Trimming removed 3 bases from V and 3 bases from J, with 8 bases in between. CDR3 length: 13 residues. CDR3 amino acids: CASSIWPDTEAFF. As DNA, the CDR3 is TGTGCCAGTAGTATTTGGCCTGACACTGAAGCTTTCTTT.

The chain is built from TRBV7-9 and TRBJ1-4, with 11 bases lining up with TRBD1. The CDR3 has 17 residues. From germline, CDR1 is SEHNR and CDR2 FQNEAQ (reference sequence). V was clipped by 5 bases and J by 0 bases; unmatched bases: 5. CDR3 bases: TGTGCCAGCAGCAAGGACAGGGGGCCTACAACTAATGAAAAACTGTTTTTT. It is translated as CASSKDRGPTTNEKLFF.

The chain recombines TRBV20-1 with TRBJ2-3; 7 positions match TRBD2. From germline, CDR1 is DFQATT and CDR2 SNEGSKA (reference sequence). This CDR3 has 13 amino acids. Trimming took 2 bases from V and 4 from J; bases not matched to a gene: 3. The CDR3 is CSARHREADTQYF. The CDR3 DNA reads TGCAGTGCTAGACACCGGGAGGCAGATACGCAGTATTTT.

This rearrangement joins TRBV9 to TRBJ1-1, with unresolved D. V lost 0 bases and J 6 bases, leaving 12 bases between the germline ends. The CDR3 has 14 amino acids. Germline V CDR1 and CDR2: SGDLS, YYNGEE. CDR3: CASSVAESWPEAFF. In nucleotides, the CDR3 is TGTGCCAGCAGCGTAGCTGAATCGTGGCCTGAAGCTTTCTTT.

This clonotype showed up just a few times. For the CDR3, the DNA is TGTGCCAGCAGTTTAATCGAGCCGGGGAGGACTGAAGCTTTCTTT. It specifies CASSLIEPGRTEAFF. This rearrangement joins TRBV12-3 or TRBV12-4 to TRBJ1-1; D not certain. The CDR3 consists of 15 residues. V was shortened by 2 bases and J by 5 bases, with 15 bases between the two germline ends.

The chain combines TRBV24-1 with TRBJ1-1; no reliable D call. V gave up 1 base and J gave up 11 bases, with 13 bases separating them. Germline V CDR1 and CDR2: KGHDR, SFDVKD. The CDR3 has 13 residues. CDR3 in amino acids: CATSDFGPFGAFF. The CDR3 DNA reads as TGTGCCACCAGTGATTTCGGCCCGTTCGGGGCTTTCTTT.

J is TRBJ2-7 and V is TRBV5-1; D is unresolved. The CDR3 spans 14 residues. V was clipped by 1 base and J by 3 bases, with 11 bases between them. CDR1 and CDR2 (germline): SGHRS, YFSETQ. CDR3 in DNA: TGCGCCAGCAGCTTGACCCCGGATTTCTACGAGCAGTACTTC. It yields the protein CASSLTPDFYEQYF.

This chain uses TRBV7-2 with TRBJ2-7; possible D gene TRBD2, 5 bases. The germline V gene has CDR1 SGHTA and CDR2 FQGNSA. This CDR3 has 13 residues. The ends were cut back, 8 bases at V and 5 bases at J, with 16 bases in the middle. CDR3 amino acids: CASGQTSGNEQYF. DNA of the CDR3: TGTGCCAGCGGCCAAACCTCGGGGAACGAGCAGTACTTC. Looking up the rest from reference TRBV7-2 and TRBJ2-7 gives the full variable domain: GAGVSQSPSNKVTEKGKDVELRCDPISGHTALYWYRQSLGQGLEFLIYFQGNSAPDKSGLPSDRFSAERTGGSVSTLTIQRTQQEDSAVYLCASGQTSGNEQYFGPGTRLTVT.

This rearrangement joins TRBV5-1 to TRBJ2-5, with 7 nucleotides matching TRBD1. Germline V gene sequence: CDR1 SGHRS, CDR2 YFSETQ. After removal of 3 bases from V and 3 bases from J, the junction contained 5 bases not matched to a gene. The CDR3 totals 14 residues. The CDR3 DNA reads TGCGCCAGCAGCTCGACAGGGATTAAAGAGACCCAGTACTTC. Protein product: CASSSTGIKETQYF.

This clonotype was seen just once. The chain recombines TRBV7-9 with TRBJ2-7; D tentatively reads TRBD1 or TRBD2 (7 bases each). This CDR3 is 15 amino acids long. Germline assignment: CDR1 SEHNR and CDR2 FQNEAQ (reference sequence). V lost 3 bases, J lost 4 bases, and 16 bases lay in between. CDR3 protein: CASSFSTGRGYEQYF. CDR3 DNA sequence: TGTGCCAGCAGCTTTTCGACAGGGCGGGGGTACGAGCAGTACTTC. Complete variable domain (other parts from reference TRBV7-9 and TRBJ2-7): DTGVSQNPRHKITKRGQNVTFRCDPISEHNRLYWYRQTLGQGPEFLTYFQNEAQLEKSRLLSDRFSAERPKGSFSTLEIQRTEQGDSAMYLCASSFSTGRGYEQYFGPGTRLTVT.

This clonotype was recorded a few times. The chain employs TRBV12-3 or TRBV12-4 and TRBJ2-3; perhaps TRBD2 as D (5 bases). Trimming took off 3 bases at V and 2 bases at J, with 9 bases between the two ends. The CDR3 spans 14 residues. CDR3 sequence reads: CASSFERNTDTQYF. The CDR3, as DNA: TGTGCCAGCAGTTTTGAGCGGAACACAGATACGCAGTATTTT.